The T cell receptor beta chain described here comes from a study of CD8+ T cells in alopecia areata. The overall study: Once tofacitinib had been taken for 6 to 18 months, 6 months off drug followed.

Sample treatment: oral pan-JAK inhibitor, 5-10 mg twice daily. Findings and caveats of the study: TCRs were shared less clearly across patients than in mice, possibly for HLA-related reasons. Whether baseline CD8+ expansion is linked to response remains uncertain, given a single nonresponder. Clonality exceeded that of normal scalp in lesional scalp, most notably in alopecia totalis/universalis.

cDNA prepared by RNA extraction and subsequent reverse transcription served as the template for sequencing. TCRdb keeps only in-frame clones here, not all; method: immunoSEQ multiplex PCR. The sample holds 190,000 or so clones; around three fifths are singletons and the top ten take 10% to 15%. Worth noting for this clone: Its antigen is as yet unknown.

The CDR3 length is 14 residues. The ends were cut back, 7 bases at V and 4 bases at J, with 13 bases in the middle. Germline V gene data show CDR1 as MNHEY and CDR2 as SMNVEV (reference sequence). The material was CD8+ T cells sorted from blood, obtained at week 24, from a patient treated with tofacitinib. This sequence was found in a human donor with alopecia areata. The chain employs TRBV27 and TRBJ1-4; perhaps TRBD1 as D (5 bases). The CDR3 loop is CASTSGLLNEKLFF. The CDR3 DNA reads TGTGCCAGCACCTCGGGACTGCTTAATGAAAAACTGTTTTTT. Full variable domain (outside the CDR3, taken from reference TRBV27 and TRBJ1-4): EAQVTQNPRYLITVTGKKLTVTCSQNMNHEYMSWYRQDPGLGLRQIYYSMNVEVTDKGDVPEGYKVSRKEKRNFPLILESPSPNQTSLYFCASTSGLLNEKLFFGSGTQLSVL.